This T cell receptor (beta chain) was recovered during a study of CD8 T cells in ankylosing spondylitis. Broader study findings: A TCR beta motif of eight or nine highly homologous variants seemed to mark ankylosing spondylitis blood. Matched ankylosing spondylitis synovial fluid reportedly contained a significantly enriched population of disease-linked clones. Reports of some motif variants in reactive arthritis synovial fluid and blood predate this one.

TCRdb recomputed calls from the 5' RACE reads with MiXCR, one row per CDR3 protein. The sample includes more than 650,000 distinct CDR3 sequences, around 11% of them seen just once. CDR1 and CDR2 from the germline V gene are MRHNA and SNTAGT. The CDR3 has 13 residues. Concerning this clonotype itself: The antigen remains undetermined. The junction shows a germline mismatch at one end, possibly a read error.

The clonotype was recovered from a male donor with ankylosing spondylitis. This rearrangement joins TRBV6-4 to TRBJ2-7; D might be TRBD2 (5 bases). Source material: blood, either unsorted or a sorted T cell fraction (not recorded which). CDR3 protein: CASSDSTTAVLNF. The CDR3 DNA reads as TGTGCCAGCAGTGACTCGACTACAGCCGTGTTGAACTTC.